The entry below gives a single T cell receptor (beta chain) sequence along with its context. The antigen is undetermined. The junction departs from the called germline gene at one end, perhaps through a read error. This specimen belongs to a study of tumor and adjacent non-tumor tissue in lung cancer. Study-wide context: Some 3.9 million productive TCRbeta reads were obtained per sample on average.

No cell sorting was done before RNA was extracted from the tissue. The library came from three nested PCR rounds adapted from ARM-PCR protocols. TCRdb used MiXCR to reprocess the multiplex PCR reads, holding one entry per CDR3 protein. The repertoire consists of about 79,000 distinct CDR3 sequences, with over 60% occurring once and the leading ten covering around 10%. Overall study findings and caveats: Normal lung showed higher cumulative top 100 clone frequency than tumor. Significantly higher TCR diversity was found in tumor than normal lung.

What was sequenced was lung tumor tissue. The sequence came from a woman in her forties with non-small cell lung cancer.

Here the CDR3 DNA reads TGTGCCAGCAGCTTAGCGAGGAACAGTGAAGTTTTCTTT. Protein sequence: CASSLARNSEVFF. The chain couples TRBV11-3 to TRBJ1-1; D is uncertain. CDR3 length: 13 amino acids. Germline loops: CDR1 SGHNT, CDR2 YENEEA.